A selection of T cell receptor beta chains follows, all from one sample in a study of blood T cell repertoires in COVID-19. Generated by immunoSEQ multiplex PCR, the TCRdb table keeps only in-frame clones and is missing some. The table records roughly 500,000 clones, about nine tenths of them present only once. Sequencing input: PBMCs or T cells enriched from blood (not recorded which). The receptors originated from a woman between 55 and 75 years old who had recovered from COVID-19. The CDR3 runs from the conserved cysteine through the conserved F or W. The order of the fields is J gene, V gene, D gene, clone size, CDR3 DNA, CDR3 protein. The D gene is left open where the match is weak. The size entry is marked missing in some rows and otherwise reads once, few, many or a size class.

>TRBJ1-5|TRBV6-1|.|.
TGTGCCAGCAGTGAAGTTCTCGGGAGCAATCAGCCCCAGCATTTT
CASSEVLGSNQPQHF
>TRBJ2-4|TRBV19|.|.
TGTGCCAGTAGTCTACAGGGTGTCGGGGGGAACATTCAGTACTTC
CASSLQGVGGNIQYF
>TRBJ1-1|TRBV19|.|.
TGTGCCAGTAGTATCTCCAGGGAAGCTTTCTTT
CASSISREAFF
>TRBJ2-7|TRBV6-2/TRBV6-3|.|.
TGTGCCAGCAGTTCTCCCCTCGTGCGGAGGGACCCTGGGCAGTACTTC
CASSSPLVRRDPGQYF
>TRBJ2-7|TRBV6-5|TRBD1|.
TGTGCCAGCAGAGGGGGCGCGTACGAGCAGTACTTC
CASRGGAYEQYF
>TRBJ1-2|TRBV7-2|.|.
TGTGCCAGCAGCTTAGCAGCAGGGAATGGCTACACCTTC
CASSLAAGNGYTF
>TRBJ1-6|TRBV5-1|.|few
TGCGCCAGCACCCTTGGCGCGGGAGACGATAATTCACCCCTCCACTTT
CASTLGAGDDNSPLHF
>TRBJ2-5|TRBV2|.|.
TGTGCCAGCAGGGCTGTGGAGACCCAGTACTTC
CASRAVETQYF
>TRBJ2-2|TRBV19|.|.
TGTGCCAGTAGGAGGACGGGGGTTAACACCGGGGAGCTGTTTTTT
CASRRTGVNTGELFF
>TRBJ2-3|TRBV11-2|TRBD1|.
TGTGCCAGCAGCTCCCTCCATAGGGGGCTCGGCACAGATACGCAGTATTTT
CASSSLHRGLGTDTQYF
>TRBJ2-6|TRBV30|TRBD1|.
TGTGCCTGGAGCCCGACAGGGATGAGCTCTGGGGCCAACGTCCTGACTTTC
CAWSPTGMSSGANVLTF
>TRBJ1-6|TRBV27|TRBD1|.
TGTGCCAGCAGTTTCTCGACAGGGGCAAATAATTCACCCCTCCACTTT
CASSFSTGANNSPLHF
>TRBJ1-1|TRBV18|.|.
TGTGCCAGCTCACCCACGTGGGGGGGGTATGGTCCCACTGAAGCTTTCTTT
CASSPTWGGYGPTEAFF